The 20 T cell receptor beta chains below come from one sample, sequenced in a study of blood T cell repertoires in COVID-19. Assay used: immunoSEQ multiplex PCR; TCRdb lists only in-frame clones, some missing. The sample comprises under 200,000 clones, roughly 80% of which are singletons, and approximately 5.4% rests with the top ten. The sequenced sample was peripheral blood. These receptors all stem from a young woman with acute or convalescent COVID-19.

The V and J genes are TRBV10-3 and TRBJ2-1; 10 bases map to TRBD2. Losses at the gene ends were 3 bases for V and 0 bases for J; bases not matched to a gene: 14. The germline V gene encodes CDR1 ENHRY and CDR2 SYGVKD. The CDR3 is made up of 20 amino acids. The CDR3 here is CAISDLLAGTTPSSYNEQFF. In DNA, the CDR3 is TGTGCCATCAGTGATTTACTAGCGGGAACTACCCCTAGCTCCTACAATGAGCAGTTCTTC.

The gene calls are TRBV7-2 and TRBJ1-2; 9 bases align to TRBD1. The CDR3 totals 13 residues. J was trimmed by 7 bases and V by 5 bases; bases with no gene match: 5. Germline V lookup: CDR1 SGHTA, CDR2 FQGNSA. Written as DNA, the CDR3 is TGTGCCAGCAGCCCACAGGGGGCGTCTGGCTACACCTTC. It is translated as CASSPQGASGYTF.

The chain uses TRBV29-1 and TRBJ2-3, with D perhaps matching TRBD2 (6 bases). Germline values: CDR1 SQVTM, CDR2 ANQGSEA. There are 13 residues in the CDR3. Trimming removed 7 bases from V and 1 base from J, with 12 bases in between. CDR3 coding DNA: TGCAGCGGATGGGGGGTCCGCACAGATACGCAGTATTTT. It encodes CSGWGVRTDTQYF.

The chain couples TRBV30 to TRBJ1-4; D is ambiguous. The germline V gene encodes CDR1 GTSNPN and CDR2 SVGIG (reference sequence). V was cut by 2 bases and J by 8 bases, with 15 bases left in between. The CDR3 length is 14 residues. The CDR3 spells CAWSPRRVIEKLFF. The CDR3 DNA sequence: TGTGCCTGGAGTCCACGGAGGGTAATCGAAAAACTGTTTTTT.

This rearrangement joins TRBV6-4 to TRBJ2-1; D unclear. The CDR3 spans 13 residues. The germline V gene encodes CDR1 MRHNA and CDR2 SNTAGT. V was clipped by 5 bases and J by 8 bases, with 13 bases between them. CDR3 DNA sequence: TGTGCCAGCAGTCAAACAGAGACCCATGAGCAGTTCTTC. This codes for CASSQTETHEQFF.

The chain combines TRBV30 with TRBJ2-7, with TRBD1 matching over 8 bases. V was clipped by 4 bases and J by 0 bases; unmatched bases: 8. Germline V gene sequence: CDR1 GTSNPN, CDR2 SVGIG (reference sequence). The CDR3 totals 15 residues. CDR3 DNA: TGTGCCTGGACCCAGGACAGGGTTAGCTCCTACGAGCAGTACTTC. As protein: CAWTQDRVSSYEQYF.

This clone has just one count. The gene calls are TRBV7-2 and TRBJ1-2; D is possibly TRBD1 (5 bases). Germline V gene data show CDR1 as SGHTA and CDR2 as FQGNSA. Trimming shortened V by 0 bases and J by 2 bases, and 10 bases separated the two germline ends. The CDR3 covers 15 residues. The CDR3 DNA sequence: TGTGCCAGCAGCTTAGCCAGGGCTATAAACTATGGCTACACCTTC. This gives the protein CASSLARAINYGYTF.

The chain recombines TRBV4-2 with TRBJ2-6, with 7 bases matching TRBD1. Looked up from germline, CDR1 is LGHNA and CDR2 is YNFKEQ. CDR3 length: 19 residues. After removal of 2 bases from V and 3 bases from J, the junction contained 13 bases not matched to a gene. The CDR3 loop is CASSQRTGLGISGANVLTF. In nucleotides, the CDR3 is TGTGCCAGCAGCCAAAGGACAGGTCTCGGTATAAGTGGGGCCAACGTCCTGACTTTC.

V and J are TRBV5-5 and TRBJ1-2; D is perhaps TRBD1 (5 bases). In germline, CDR1 is SGHKS, CDR2 YYEKEE (reference sequence). The CDR3 extends over 17 amino acids. V was pared by 0 bases and J by 3 bases, with 18 bases between. As DNA, the CDR3 is TGTGCCAGCAGCTTGGAGGTGGCAGGGTCGTGGTACTATGGCTACACCTTC. This sequence encodes CASSLEVAGSWYYGYTF.

As concerns this clone: Other DNA variants within this sample encode the same CDR3. The V and J genes are TRBV7-6 and TRBJ1-5, with D possibly matching TRBD1 (5 bases). The V end lost 3 bases, the J end lost 4 bases, and 13 bases lay between the germline ends. There are 15 residues in the CDR3. CDR1 SGHVS and CDR2 FNYEAQ come from the germline V gene. The CDR3 region has the DNA TGTGCCAGCAGCTTGGGGGGAGGATTTAATCAGCCCCAGCATTTT. It is translated as CASSLGGGFNQPQHF. Full variable domain (missing parts from reference TRBV7-6 and TRBJ1-5): GAGVSQSPRYKVTKRGQDVALRCDPISGHVSLYWYRQALGQGPEFLTYFNYEAQQDKSGLPNDRFSAERPEGSISTLTIQRTEQRDSAMYRCASSLGGGFNQPQHFGDGTRLSIL.

V is TRBV12-3 or TRBV12-4 and J is TRBJ2-5; D gene uncertain. This CDR3 region has 11 residues. With 8 bases removed from V and 2 bases from J, the gap between germline ends came to 6 bases. The CDR3 bases are TGTGCCAGCGCCAGGCAAGAGACCCAGTACTTC. The encoded protein is CASARQETQYF.

This chain uses TRBV10-3 with TRBJ2-3; 8 bases line up with TRBD2. Per the germline V gene, CDR1 is ENHRY and CDR2 is SYGVKD. Unmatched junction bases numbered 10, after V lost 6 bases and J lost 2 bases. This CDR3 has 16 residues. CDR3 sequence reads: CAIRSLAGEDTDTQYF. The CDR3 DNA reads as TGTGCCATCAGATCGCTAGCGGGTGAGGACACAGATACGCAGTATTTT.

The chain combines TRBV29-1 with TRBJ2-1, with D uncertain. The germline V and J ends were trimmed by 5 bases and 1 base, with 6 bases remaining between them. CDR1 and CDR2 from the germline V gene are SQVTM and ANQGSEA. This CDR3 spans 12 amino acids. The DNA of the CDR3 is TGCAGCGTTCCCGGGTCCTACAATGAGCAGTTCTTC. Translating it yields CSVPGSYNEQFF.

V and J are TRBV11-3 and TRBJ2-2; 7 bases are a match to TRBD1. Per the germline V gene, CDR1 is SGHNT and CDR2 is YENEEA. This CDR3 has 18 amino acids. The V segment lost 0 bases and the J segment 2 bases; nucleotides outside the gene matches: 9. The CDR3 nucleotides read TGTGCCAGCAGCTTAGACGACTCCCGACAGGGAAACACCGGGGAGCTGTTTTTT. Translating it yields CASSLDDSRQGNTGELFF.

The V gene is TRBV3-1 (or the pseudogene TRBV3-2), the J gene TRBJ1-5; D not resolved. CDR3 size: 15 residues. The V and J ends lost 0 bases and 6 bases respectively, with 12 bases between them. Germline V gene lookup returns CDR1 LGHDT and CDR2 YNNKEL (reference sequence). The CDR3 DNA reads as TGTGCCAGCAGCCAAGATCCCTCGGCGGGTCAGCCCCAGCATTTT. This codes for CASSQDPSAGQPQHF.

This clone was observed a single time. V usage is TRBV11-2 and J usage is TRBJ1-2; TRBD1 aligns across 8 bases. From germline, CDR1 is SGHAT and CDR2 FQNNGV. The CDR3 sequence is 15 residues long. The V segment lost 1 base and the J segment 5 bases; nucleotides outside the gene matches: 6. The CDR3 region is CASSLGDRSTYGYTF. The DNA for the CDR3 is TGTGCCAGCAGCTTAGGGGACAGGTCAACTTATGGCTACACCTTC.

Turning to this clone: One end of the junction varies from germline; a read error may be responsible. V usage is TRBV29-1 and J usage is TRBJ1-4, with 8 bases matching TRBD1. Germline CDR1 and CDR2: SQVTM and ANQGSEA. The CDR3 spans 13 residues. The CDR3 region is CSFSGTGGEKLFF. In DNA, the CDR3 is TGTAGCTTTTCCGGGACAGGCGGGGAAAAACTGTTTTTT.

This chain joins TRBV4-3 and TRBJ1-4, with D hard to call. The V and J ends lost 4 bases and 0 bases respectively, with 12 bases between them. This CDR3 contains 16 residues. Looked up from germline, CDR1 is LGHNA and CDR2 is YSLEER. Here the CDR3 reads CASSPAESTTNEKLFF. Here the CDR3 DNA reads TGCGCCAGCAGCCCTGCGGAATCTACAACTAATGAAAAACTGTTTTTT.

The chain is built from TRBV7-9 and TRBJ2-5, with D perhaps TRBD1 (6 bases). V lost 5 bases and J 3 bases, leaving 19 bases between the germline ends. The CDR3 totals 16 residues. From germline, CDR1 is SEHNR and CDR2 FQNEAQ (reference sequence). The CDR3 DNA reads as TGTGCCAGCAGCCCTCCCGGCCCGGGACAAAAAGAGACCCAGTACTTC. Protein sequence: CASSPPGPGQKETQYF. Looking up the rest from reference TRBV7-9 and TRBJ2-5 gives the full variable domain: DTGVSQNPRHKITKRGQNVTFRCDPISEHNRLYWYRQTLGQGPEFLTYFQNEAQLEKSRLLSDRFSAERPKGSFSTLEIQRTEQGDSAMYLCASSPPGPGQKETQYFGPGTRLLVL.

The chain employs TRBV5-4 and TRBJ1-2; maybe TRBD1 (5 bases). CDR3 length equals 14 residues. Germline-derived CDR1 and CDR2 are SGHNT and YYREEE (reference sequence). V dropped 4 bases and J dropped 5 bases, with 15 bases sitting between them. CDR3 coding DNA: TGTGCCAGCAGCACCAGTCAGGGAAGGTATGGCTACACCTTC. Protein: CASSTSQGRYGYTF.